The subject of this entry is one TCR beta chain. Its antigen is still unknown. This record belongs to a study of identical twins. V lost 6 bases and J 1 base, leaving 9 bases between the germline ends. This CDR3 comprises 14 residues. TCRdb re-called the 5' RACE reads with MiXCR, one entry per CDR3 protein. The data show about 250,000 distinct CDR3 sequences, 11% to 15% seen once. Study-level results: Insertions were reduced in abundant cord blood beta clonotypes but not in memory repertoires. Among out-of-frame alpha sequences shared by twins, low generation probability occurred in excess. Conclusions were drawn cross-sectionally by statistical analysis, without following the same donors. Monozygotic twin pairs showed more out-of-frame TCR alpha sharing than models estimated.

Source material: memory (CD45RO+) T cells sorted from blood. This sequence joins TRBV12-3 or TRBV12-4 and TRBJ2-2; D possibly corresponds to TRBD1 (5 bases). This receptor was taken from a woman under 30 in good health. The CDR3 DNA is TGTGCCAGCAGCAAAACAGGGAACACCGGGGAGCTGTTTTTT. Protein product: CASSKTGNTGELFF.